The clone carrying this T cell receptor beta chain was seen just once. Its specificity is unknown. The sample comes from a study of T cell responses to AZD1222 COVID-19 vaccine. Study-level background: Pooled samples include second doses given at about 4 or 12 weeks. Study-wide results and caveats: The sample set comprised mostly white British donors with more females, and clonal diversity was possibly underestimated. Vaccine-associated CD4 TCRs spanned spike, dominant at 160-218 and 743-854.

Germline V gene data show CDR1 as MNHEY and CDR2 as SMNVEV (reference sequence). This CDR3 has 17 residues. Unmatched junction bases numbered 9, after V lost 2 bases and J lost 0 bases. Only in-frame clones appear in the TCRdb table, and some are missing; sequencing was by immunoSEQ multiplex PCR. Of over 90,000 clones in the sample, 91% are singletons; the top ten hold about 41%. The chain employs TRBV27 and TRBJ1-2; 7 nucleotides match TRBD1. The sequence was collected from an adult in good health. This sample comprised peripheral blood, obtained on day 0 of AZD1222 vaccination. The CDR3 here is CASSLRGQGYANYGYTF. CDR3 DNA sequence: TGTGCCAGCAGTTTAAGGGGGCAGGGGTATGCTAACTATGGCTACACCTTC.